This is a list of T cell receptor beta chains from one sample in a study of cytomegalovirus exposure and HLA in healthy donors. Sequencing was performed with immunoSEQ multiplex PCR; in TCRdb, only in-frame clones are kept and a portion is missing. The sample has under 200,000 clones, roughly 89% seen once. Sequenced: PBMCs. The receptors originated from a man between 18 and 29 years old in good health and CMV-seropositive. Both conserved end residues are part of each CDR3.

j_call	v_call	cdr3_length	cdr3_aa
TRBJ2-3	TRBV7-8	13	CATGRGVPDTQYF
TRBJ2-5	TRBV4-2	16	CASSQELAGVGETQYF
TRBJ2-1	TRBV11-3	15	CASSSTGTSGRPPFF
TRBJ2-1	TRBV27	16	CASSDQDRFPYNEQFF
TRBJ2-1	TRBV5-1	15	CASSLGTSGSNEQFF
TRBJ2-7	TRBV29-1	15	CSVEKVGRGPYEQYF
TRBJ2-1	TRBV7-6	18	CASSYRLAGEGVDNEQFF
TRBJ2-5	TRBV2	14	CASRGGGPQETQYF
TRBJ1-4	TRBV5-1	16	CASSQTTDQQGAKLFF
TRBJ2-1	TRBV29-1	14	CSIITAGVWNEQFF
TRBJ2-7	TRBV28	15	CASSSSGTSSYEQYF
TRBJ2-1	TRBV11-3	13	CASSLMEWDEQFF
TRBJ2-7	TRBV5-4	16	CASSLVRGWRSGEQYF
TRBJ2-7	TRBV5-1	15	CASSLGLAGNSEQYF
TRBJ2-3	TRBV5-1	19	CASSLNLAGDTRAADTQYF
TRBJ2-7	TRBV18	12	CASSGDRGSQYF
TRBJ2-1	TRBV5-6	13	CASSLVGGAEQFF
TRBJ2-7	TRBV19	13	CASSGTSGIEQYF
TRBJ1-1	TRBV5-8	14	CASSFRGGGTEAFF
TRBJ2-7	TRBV15	13	CATSRDPRGEQYF
TRBJ1-4	TRBV9	12	CASSSDVGELFF
TRBJ2-5	TRBV5-1	16	CASSRTSGTPRETQYF
TRBJ2-2	TRBV9	16	CASSVLAALDTGELFF
TRBJ1-1	TRBV6-5	15	CASSYNRGYDTEAFF
TRBJ1-1	TRBV28	13	CASSLYMNTEAFF
TRBJ2-1	TRBV27	17	CASSPESGVGSYNEQFF
TRBJ2-1	TRBV14	14	CASSQLSGLNEQFF